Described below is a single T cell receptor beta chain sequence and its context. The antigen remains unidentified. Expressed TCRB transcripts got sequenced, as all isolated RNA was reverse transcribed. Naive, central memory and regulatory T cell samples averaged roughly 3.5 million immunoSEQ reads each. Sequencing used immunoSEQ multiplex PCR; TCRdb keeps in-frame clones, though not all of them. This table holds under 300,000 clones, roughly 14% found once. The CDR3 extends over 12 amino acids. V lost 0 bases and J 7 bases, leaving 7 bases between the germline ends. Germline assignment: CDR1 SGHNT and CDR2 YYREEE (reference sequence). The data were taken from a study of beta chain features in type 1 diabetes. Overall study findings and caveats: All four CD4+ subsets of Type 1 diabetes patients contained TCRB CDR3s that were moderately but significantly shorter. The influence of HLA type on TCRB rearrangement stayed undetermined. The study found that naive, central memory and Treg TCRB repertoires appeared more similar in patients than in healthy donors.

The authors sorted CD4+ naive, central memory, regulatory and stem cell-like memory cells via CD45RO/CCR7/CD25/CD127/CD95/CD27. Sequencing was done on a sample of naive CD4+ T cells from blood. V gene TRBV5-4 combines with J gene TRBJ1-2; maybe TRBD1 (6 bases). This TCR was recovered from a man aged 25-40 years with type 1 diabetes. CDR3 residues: CASSLVGGGYTF. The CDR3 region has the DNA TGTGCCAGCAGCTTGGTAGGGGGTGGCTACACCTTC.